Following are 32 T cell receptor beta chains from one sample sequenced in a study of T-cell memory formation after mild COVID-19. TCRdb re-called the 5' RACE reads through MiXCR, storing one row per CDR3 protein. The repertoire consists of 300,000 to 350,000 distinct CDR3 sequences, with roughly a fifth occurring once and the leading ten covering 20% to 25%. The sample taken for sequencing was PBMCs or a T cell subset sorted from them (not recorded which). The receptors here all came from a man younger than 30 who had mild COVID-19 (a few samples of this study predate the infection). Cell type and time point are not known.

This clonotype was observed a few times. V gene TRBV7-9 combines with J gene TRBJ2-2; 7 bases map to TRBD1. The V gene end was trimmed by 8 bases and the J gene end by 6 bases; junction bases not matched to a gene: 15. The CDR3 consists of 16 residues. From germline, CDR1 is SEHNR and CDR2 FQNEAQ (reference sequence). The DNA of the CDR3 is TGTGCCAGCTATGAGACAGGGTCGTTGTTTGCCGGGGAGCTGTTTTTT. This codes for CASYETGSLFAGELFF. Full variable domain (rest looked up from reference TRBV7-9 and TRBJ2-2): DTGVSQNPRHKITKRGQNVTFRCDPISEHNRLYWYRQTLGQGPEFLTYFQNEAQLEKSRLLSDRFSAERPKGSFSTLEIQRTEQGDSAMYLCASYETGSLFAGELFFGEGSRLTVL.

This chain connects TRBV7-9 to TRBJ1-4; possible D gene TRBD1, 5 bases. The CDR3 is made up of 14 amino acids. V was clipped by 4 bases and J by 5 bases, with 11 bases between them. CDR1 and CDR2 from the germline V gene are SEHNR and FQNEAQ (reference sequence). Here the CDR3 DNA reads TGTGCCAGCAGCTGGGGGACCGTAAATGAAAAACTGTTTTTT. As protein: CASSWGTVNEKLFF.

The CDR3 DNA reads TGTGCCACCTCGAGGGGATCCGAGCAGTACTTC. Protein product: CATSRGSEQYF. This chain joins TRBV27 and TRBJ2-7; either TRBD1 or TRBD2 may fit D (5 bases each). The CDR3 is 11 residues long. V lost 10 bases and J 6 bases, leaving 13 bases between the germline ends. The germline V gene encodes CDR1 MNHEY and CDR2 SMNVEV (reference sequence).

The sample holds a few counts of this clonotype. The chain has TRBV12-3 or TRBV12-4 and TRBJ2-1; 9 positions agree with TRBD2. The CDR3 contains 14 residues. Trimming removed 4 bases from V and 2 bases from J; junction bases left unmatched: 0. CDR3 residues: CASSSSGAYNEQFF. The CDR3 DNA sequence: TGTGCCAGCAGTTCTAGCGGGGCCTACAATGAGCAGTTCTTC.

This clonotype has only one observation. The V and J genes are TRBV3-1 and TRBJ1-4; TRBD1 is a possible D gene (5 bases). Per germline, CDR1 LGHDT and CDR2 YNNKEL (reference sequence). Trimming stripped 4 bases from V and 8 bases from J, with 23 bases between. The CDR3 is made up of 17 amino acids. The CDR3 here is CASSREAGTGYTEKLFF. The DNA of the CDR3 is TGTGCCAGCAGCCGAGAAGCAGGGACGGGATATACGGAAAAACTGTTTTTT.

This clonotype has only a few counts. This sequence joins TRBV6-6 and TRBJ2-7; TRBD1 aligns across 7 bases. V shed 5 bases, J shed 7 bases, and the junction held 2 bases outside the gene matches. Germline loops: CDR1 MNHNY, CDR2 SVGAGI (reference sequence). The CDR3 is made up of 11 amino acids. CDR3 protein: CASSPDREQYF. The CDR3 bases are TGTGCCAGCAGTCCGGACAGGGAGCAGTACTTC.

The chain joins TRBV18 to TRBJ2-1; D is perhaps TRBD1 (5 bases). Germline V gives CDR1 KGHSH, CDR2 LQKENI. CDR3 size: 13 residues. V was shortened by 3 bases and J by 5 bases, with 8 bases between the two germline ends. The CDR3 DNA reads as TGTGCCAGCTCACCGAGCAGGGACAATGAGCAGTTCTTC. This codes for CASSPSRDNEQFF.

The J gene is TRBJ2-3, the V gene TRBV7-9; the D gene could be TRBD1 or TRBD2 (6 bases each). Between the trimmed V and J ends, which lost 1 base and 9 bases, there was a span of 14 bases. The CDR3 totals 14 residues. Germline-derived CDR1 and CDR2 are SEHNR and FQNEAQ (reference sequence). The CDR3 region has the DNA TGTGCCAGCAGCTTAGTGGGGGGCGATACCACGCAGTATTTT. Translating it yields CASSLVGGDTTQYF.

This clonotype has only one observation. The CDR3 loop reads CASSPRQGFVTEAFF. DNA for the CDR3: TGTGCCAGCAGCCCGCGACAGGGTTTTGTCACTGAAGCTTTCTTT. This chain uses TRBV5-6 with TRBJ1-1; 7 bases are a match to TRBD1. Per the germline V gene, CDR1 is SGHDT and CDR2 is YYEEEE. The length of the CDR3 is 15 residues. Losses at the gene ends were 4 bases for V and 4 bases for J; bases not matched to a gene: 10.

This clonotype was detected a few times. CDR3 region: CASSWEFSGNTIYF. The CDR3 nucleotides are TGTGCCAGCAGCTGGGAATTCTCTGGAAACACCATATATTTT. V gene TRBV5-5 combines with J gene TRBJ1-3; D remains ambiguous. V gave up 3 bases and J gave up 0 bases, with 7 bases separating them. This CDR3 has 14 amino acids. CDR1 and CDR2 (germline): SGHKS, YYEKEE (reference sequence). Variable domain in full (rest from reference TRBV5-5 and TRBJ1-3): DAGVTQSPTHLIKTRGQQVTLRCSPISGHKSVSWYQQVLGQGPQFIFQYYEKEERGRGNFPDRFSARQFPNYSSELNVNALLLGDSALYLCASSWEFSGNTIYFGEGSWLTVV.

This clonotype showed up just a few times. The CDR3 sequence: CASTLMGGPTDTQYF. CDR3 nucleotides: TGTGCCAGCACCCTAATGGGGGGCCCCACAGATACGCAGTATTTT. The rearrangement uses TRBV7-3 and TRBJ2-3, with D perhaps matching TRBD1 or TRBD2 (6 bases each). The CDR3 length is 15 residues. CDR1 and CDR2 (germline): SGHTA, FQGTGA. With 7 bases removed from V and 2 bases from J, the gap between germline ends came to 16 bases.

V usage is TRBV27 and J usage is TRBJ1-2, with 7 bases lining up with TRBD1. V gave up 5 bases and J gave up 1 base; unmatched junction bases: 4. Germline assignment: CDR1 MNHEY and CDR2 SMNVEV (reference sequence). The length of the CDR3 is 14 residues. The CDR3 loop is CASSERGHNYGYTF. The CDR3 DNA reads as TGTGCCAGCAGTGAGAGGGGGCATAACTATGGCTACACCTTC.

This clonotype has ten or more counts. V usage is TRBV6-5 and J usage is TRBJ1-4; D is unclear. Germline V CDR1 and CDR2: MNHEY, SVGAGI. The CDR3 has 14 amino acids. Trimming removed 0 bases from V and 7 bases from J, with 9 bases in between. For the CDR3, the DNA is TGTGCCAGCAGTTACTCACAGACGCGTGAAAAACTGTTTTTT. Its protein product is CASSYSQTREKLFF.

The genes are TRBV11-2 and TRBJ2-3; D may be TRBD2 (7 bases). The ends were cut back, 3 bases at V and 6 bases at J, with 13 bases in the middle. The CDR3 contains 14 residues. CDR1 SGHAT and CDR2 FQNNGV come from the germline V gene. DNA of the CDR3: TGTGCCAGCAGCTTTAACGGGGGGCGGGATACGCAGTATTTT. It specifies CASSFNGGRDTQYF.

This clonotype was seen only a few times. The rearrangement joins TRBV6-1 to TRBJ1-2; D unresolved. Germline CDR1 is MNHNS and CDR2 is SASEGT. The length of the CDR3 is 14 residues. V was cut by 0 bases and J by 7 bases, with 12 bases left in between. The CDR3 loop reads CASSEALGDSGYTF. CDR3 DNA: TGTGCCAGCAGTGAAGCGCTCGGGGATTCTGGCTACACCTTC.

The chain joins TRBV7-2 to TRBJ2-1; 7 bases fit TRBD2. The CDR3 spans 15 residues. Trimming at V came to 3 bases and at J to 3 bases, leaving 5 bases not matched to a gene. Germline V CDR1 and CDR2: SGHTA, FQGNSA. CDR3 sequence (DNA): TGTGCCAGCAGCTTTACTAGCGAGGGCTACAATGAGCAGTTCTTC. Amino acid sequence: CASSFTSEGYNEQFF.

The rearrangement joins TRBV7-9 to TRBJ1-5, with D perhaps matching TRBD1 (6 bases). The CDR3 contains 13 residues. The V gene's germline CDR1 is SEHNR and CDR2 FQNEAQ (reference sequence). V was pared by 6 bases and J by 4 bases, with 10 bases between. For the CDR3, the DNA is TGTGCCAGCAGGCGTGACAGGAATCAGCCCCAGCATTTT. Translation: CASRRDRNQPQHF.

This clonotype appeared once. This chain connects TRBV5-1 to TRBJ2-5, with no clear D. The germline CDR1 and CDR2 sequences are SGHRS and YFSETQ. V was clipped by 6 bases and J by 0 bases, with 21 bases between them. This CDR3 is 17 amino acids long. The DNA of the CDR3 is TGCGCCAGCACCCCACTGACGAGGTACCCGTACCAAGAGACCCAGTACTTC. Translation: CASTPLTRYPYQETQYF.

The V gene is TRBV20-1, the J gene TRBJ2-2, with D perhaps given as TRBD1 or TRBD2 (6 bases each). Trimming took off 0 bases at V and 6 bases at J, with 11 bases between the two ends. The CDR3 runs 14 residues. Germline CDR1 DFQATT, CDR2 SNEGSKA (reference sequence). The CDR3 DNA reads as TGCAGTGCTAGAGACCAGGGGAGGTCCGGGGAGCTGTTTTTT. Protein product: CSARDQGRSGELFF.

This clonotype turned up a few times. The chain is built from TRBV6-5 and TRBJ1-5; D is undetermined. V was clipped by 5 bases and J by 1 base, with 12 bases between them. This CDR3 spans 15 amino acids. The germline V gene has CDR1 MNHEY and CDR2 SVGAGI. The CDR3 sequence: CASSRTSSSNQPQHF. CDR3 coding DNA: TGTGCCAGCAGTCGTACCTCCTCCAGCAATCAGCCCCAGCATTTT.

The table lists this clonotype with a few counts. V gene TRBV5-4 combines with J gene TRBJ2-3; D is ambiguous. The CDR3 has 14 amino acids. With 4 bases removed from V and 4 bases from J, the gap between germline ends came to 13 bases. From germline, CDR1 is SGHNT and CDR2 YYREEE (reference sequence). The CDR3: CASSVDVDSDTQYF. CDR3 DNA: TGTGCCAGCAGCGTCGATGTGGATTCAGATACGCAGTATTTT.

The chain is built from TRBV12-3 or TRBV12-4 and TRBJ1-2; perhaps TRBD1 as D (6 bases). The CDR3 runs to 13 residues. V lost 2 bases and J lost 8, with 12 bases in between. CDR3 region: CASSLRGDTGYTF. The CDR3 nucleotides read TGTGCCAGCAGTTTAAGGGGGGATACGGGCTACACCTTC.

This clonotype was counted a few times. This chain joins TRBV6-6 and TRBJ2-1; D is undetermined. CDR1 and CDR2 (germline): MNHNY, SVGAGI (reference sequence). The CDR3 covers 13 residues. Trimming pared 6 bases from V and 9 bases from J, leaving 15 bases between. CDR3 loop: CASRGSGAGEQFF. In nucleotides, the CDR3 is TGTGCCAGCAGAGGATCGGGTGCCGGTGAGCAGTTCTTC.

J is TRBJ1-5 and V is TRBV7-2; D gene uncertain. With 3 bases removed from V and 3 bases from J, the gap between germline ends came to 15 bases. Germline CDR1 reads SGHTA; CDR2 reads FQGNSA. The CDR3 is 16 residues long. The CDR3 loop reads CASSLGPTRVNQPQHF. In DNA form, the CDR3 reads TGTGCCAGCAGCTTGGGTCCGACGCGAGTCAATCAGCCCCAGCATTTT.

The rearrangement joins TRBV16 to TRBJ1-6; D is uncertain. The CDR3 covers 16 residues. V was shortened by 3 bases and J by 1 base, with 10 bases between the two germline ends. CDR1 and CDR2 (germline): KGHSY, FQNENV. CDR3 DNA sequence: TGTGCCAGCAGCCAGAGGTTACAGTCCTATAATTCACCCCTCCACTTT. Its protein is CASSQRLQSYNSPLHF.

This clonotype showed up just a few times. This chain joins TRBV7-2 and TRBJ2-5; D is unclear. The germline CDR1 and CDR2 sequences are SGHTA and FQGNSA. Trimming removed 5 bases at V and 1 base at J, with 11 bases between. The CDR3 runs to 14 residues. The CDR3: CASSQRRTQETQYF. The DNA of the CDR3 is TGTGCCAGCAGCCAACGACGGACCCAAGAGACCCAGTACTTC.

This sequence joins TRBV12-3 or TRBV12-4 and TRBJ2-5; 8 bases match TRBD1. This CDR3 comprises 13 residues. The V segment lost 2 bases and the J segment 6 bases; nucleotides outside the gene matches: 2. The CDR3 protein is CASSLNRGKTQYF. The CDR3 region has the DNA TGTGCCAGCAGTTTAAACAGGGGGAAGACCCAGTACTTC.

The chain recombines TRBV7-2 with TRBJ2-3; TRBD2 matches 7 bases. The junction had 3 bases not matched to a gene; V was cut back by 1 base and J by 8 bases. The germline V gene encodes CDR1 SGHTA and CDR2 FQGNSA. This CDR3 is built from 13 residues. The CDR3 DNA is TGTGCCAGCAGCTTAGAGCGGGGACGTACGCAGTATTTT. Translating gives CASSLERGRTQYF.

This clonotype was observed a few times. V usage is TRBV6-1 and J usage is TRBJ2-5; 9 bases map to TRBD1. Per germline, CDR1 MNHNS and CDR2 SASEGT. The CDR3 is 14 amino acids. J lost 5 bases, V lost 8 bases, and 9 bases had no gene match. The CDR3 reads CASGGQGARETQYF. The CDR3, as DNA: TGTGCCAGCGGGGGACAGGGCGCCAGGGAGACCCAGTACTTC.

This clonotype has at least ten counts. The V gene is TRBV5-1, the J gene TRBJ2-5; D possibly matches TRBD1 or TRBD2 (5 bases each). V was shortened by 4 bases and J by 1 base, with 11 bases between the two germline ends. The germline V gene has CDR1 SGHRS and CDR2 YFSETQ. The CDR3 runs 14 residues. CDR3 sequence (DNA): TGCGCCAGCAGCGGGGGTACGAGCCAAGAGACCCAGTACTTC. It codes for CASSGGTSQETQYF.

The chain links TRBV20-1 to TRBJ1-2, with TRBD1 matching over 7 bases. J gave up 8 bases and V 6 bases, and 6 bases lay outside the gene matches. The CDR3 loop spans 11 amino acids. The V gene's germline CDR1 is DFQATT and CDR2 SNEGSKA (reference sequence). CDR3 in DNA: TGCAGTGCAAAAGGGGGCGCGGGCTACACCTTC. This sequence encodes CSAKGGAGYTF.

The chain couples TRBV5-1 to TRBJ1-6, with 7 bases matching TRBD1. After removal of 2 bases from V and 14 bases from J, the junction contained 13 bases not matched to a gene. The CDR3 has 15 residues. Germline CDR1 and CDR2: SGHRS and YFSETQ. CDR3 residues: CASSLTGQRNEALHF. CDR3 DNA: TGCGCCAGCAGCTTAACGGGACAGCGGAACGAGGCCCTCCACTTT.